One and the same sample provided the 25 T cell receptor beta chains below, sequenced in a study of STAT5B mutations in CD4+ large granular lymphocyte leukemia. The table came from immunoSEQ multiplex PCR; TCRdb's copy has only in-frame clones and leaves some out. The sample records some 34,000 clones, 76% being singletons. Sequencing was performed on CD4+ T cells from blood buffy coats. All receptors derive from a human donor in good health.

This clone was observed a few times. The rearrangement uses TRBV11-2 and TRBJ1-1, with TRBD1 as a possible D gene (6 bases). Germline CDR1 is SGHAT and CDR2 is FQNNGV. The CDR3 totals 15 residues. Trimming left V 1 base short and J 5 bases short, with 14 bases between. CDR3 region: CASSLGHRAGTEAFF. The CDR3, as DNA: TGTGCCAGCAGCTTAGGCCACAGGGCGGGAACTGAAGCTTTCTTT.

The CDR3 here is CASSPRGGQVTDTQYF. The CDR3 DNA is TGTGCCAGCAGCCCAAGGGGGGGACAGGTCACAGATACGCAGTATTTT. The chain uses TRBV11-3 and TRBJ2-3, with D possibly TRBD1 on 8 matching bases. The ends were cut back, 5 bases at V and 2 bases at J, with 17 bases in the middle. Per the germline V gene, CDR1 is SGHNT and CDR2 is YENEEA. The CDR3 covers 16 residues.

This clone showed up just a few times. The CDR3 coding sequence is TGTGCCAGCAGCTTAGCCAGGAACTATGGCTACACCTTC. It codes for CASSLARNYGYTF. The chain employs TRBV7-9 and TRBJ1-2; D gene ambiguous. The V end was cut by 0 bases, the J end by 2 bases, with 4 bases between. The length of the CDR3 is 13 residues. Germline CDR1 SEHNR, CDR2 FQNEAQ (reference sequence).

The CDR3 coding sequence is TGTGCCAGTAGTTTCGGACCCTATGGCTACACCTTC. Translation: CASSFGPYGYTF. The chain couples TRBV19 to TRBJ1-2; no clear D gene. V shed 5 bases and J shed 4 bases, with 8 bases lying between them. Germline V gene data show CDR1 as LNHDA and CDR2 as SQIVND (reference sequence). The CDR3 contains 12 residues.

Only one count was recorded for this clone. The chain uses TRBV5-1 and TRBJ2-7; D is unresolved. V gave up 5 bases and J gave up 0 bases, with 12 bases separating them. There are 14 residues in the CDR3. Germline CDR1 reads SGHRS; CDR2 reads YFSETQ. CDR3 nucleotides: TGCGCCAGCAGGGTAGCACCGAGCTCCTACGAGCAGTACTTC. Amino acids: CASRVAPSSYEQYF.

V gene TRBV29-1 combines with J gene TRBJ2-6; unclear D gene. The V gene's germline CDR1 is SQVTM and CDR2 ANQGSEA. The CDR3 runs to 15 residues. With 4 bases removed from V and 2 bases from J, the gap between germline ends came to 12 bases. The CDR3 region is CSVGSGYAGANVLTF. DNA of the CDR3: TGCAGCGTTGGGTCTGGGTACGCTGGGGCCAACGTCCTGACTTTC.

CDR3 coding DNA: TGTGCCACCAGCAGAGATTACAGGGGCCGCCGTGGGGCCAACGTCCTGACTTTC. Translated: CATSRDYRGRRGANVLTF. The rearrangement links TRBV15 to TRBJ2-6; the match to TRBD1 covers 7 bases. CDR3 length: 18 residues. CDR1 and CDR2 (germline): LNHNV, YYDKDF (reference sequence). With V trimmed by 0 bases and J by 3 bases, 8 bases remained unmatched.

This chain joins TRBV6-6 and TRBJ2-7, with D unclear. Germline CDR1 and CDR2: MNHNY and SVGAGI (reference sequence). V lost 6 bases and J lost 0, with 9 bases in between. The length of the CDR3 is 13 residues. CDR3 residues: CASSYAASYEQYF. CDR3 in DNA: TGTGCCAGCAGCTACGCCGCCTCCTACGAGCAGTACTTC.

There are a few counts of this clone. The chain combines TRBV29-1 with TRBJ2-7; D could derive from TRBD1 or TRBD2 (5 bases each). Trimming left V 7 bases short and J 2 bases short, with 12 bases between. The CDR3 is 12 amino acids. Germline loops: CDR1 SQVTM, CDR2 ANQGSEA. CDR3 sequence (DNA): TGCAGCGCCTGGGACGGGACCTACGAGCAGTACTTC. This codes for CSAWDGTYEQYF.

This chain links TRBV4-2 with TRBJ2-3; possibly TRBD1 or TRBD2 for D (5 bases each). Germline CDR1 is LGHNA and CDR2 is YNFKEQ. The CDR3 spans 16 residues. Deletions cut 3 bases from V and 1 base from J, with 14 bases between. CDR3 coding DNA: TGTGCCAGCAGCCAGGCCTTGAGAGGGGGCACAGATACGCAGTATTTT. Amino acids: CASSQALRGGTDTQYF.

J is TRBJ1-6 and V is TRBV27; 10 bases map to TRBD1. CDR1 and CDR2 (germline): MNHEY, SMNVEV (reference sequence). CDR3 length equals 15 residues. V dropped 3 bases and J dropped 8; count of bases not matched to a gene: 4. The CDR3 here is CASSLGQGTYSPLHF. CDR3 nucleotide sequence: TGTGCCAGCAGTTTGGGACAGGGGACGTATTCACCCCTCCACTTT.

The rearrangement joins TRBV11-3 to TRBJ1-6; no firm D call. Germline-derived CDR1 and CDR2 are SGHNT and YENEEA. This CDR3 has 15 amino acids. Trimming left V 1 base short and J 7 bases short, with 11 bases between. CDR3 amino acids: CASSLGNGRNSPLHF. CDR3 sequence (DNA): TGTGCCAGCAGCTTAGGTAACGGGCGAAATTCACCCCTCCACTTT.

This clone appeared a single time. J is TRBJ2-7 and V is TRBV5-4, with D possibly called TRBD1 or TRBD2 (5 bases each). The CDR3 loop spans 14 amino acids. CDR1 and CDR2 from the germline V gene are SGHNT and YYREEE (reference sequence). Trimming shortened V by 2 bases and J by 7 bases, and 16 bases separated the two germline ends. The CDR3 region is CASSFRDGLGEQYF. CDR3 DNA sequence: TGTGCCAGCAGCTTCAGGGACGGATTGGGGGAGCAGTACTTC.

This chain uses TRBV18 with TRBJ2-3, with 11 positions matching TRBD2. With 4 bases clipped from V and 2 bases from J, the junction kept 5 bases outside the gene matches. From germline, CDR1 is KGHSH and CDR2 LQKENI. The CDR3 runs 16 residues. The CDR3 sequence: CASSQGTSGITDTQYF. In DNA form, the CDR3 reads TGTGCCAGCTCACAGGGGACTAGCGGAATCACAGATACGCAGTATTTT.

The chain combines TRBV4-1 with TRBJ2-5; a possible D gene is TRBD2 (6 bases). Germline V gene lookup returns CDR1 MGHRA and CDR2 YSYEKL. The CDR3 length is 19 residues. The V end was cut by 5 bases, the J end by 0 bases, with 25 bases between. The CDR3 nucleotides are TGCGCCAGCAGCTTCTACGGGGGTCGCGATGTAAAGAACCAAGAGACCCAGTACTTC. Translation: CASSFYGGRDVKNQETQYF.

This chain joins TRBV5-4 and TRBJ2-5; the D gene is possibly TRBD2 (6 bases). Per the germline V gene, CDR1 is SGHNT and CDR2 is YYREEE (reference sequence). Trimming took off 4 bases at V and 5 bases at J, with 15 bases between the two ends. The CDR3 length is 14 residues. CDR3 DNA sequence: TGTGCCAGCAGCAAACCCGGCGGGGCGGAGACCCAGTACTTC. It is translated as CASSKPGGAETQYF.

The chain couples TRBV7-2 to TRBJ2-7; TRBD2 is a possible D gene (5 bases). The CDR3 has 15 amino acids. V was pared by 1 base and J by 3 bases, with 13 bases between. Germline CDR1 and CDR2: SGHTA and FQGNSA. The chain's CDR3 is CASSLVRALSYEQYF. Written as DNA, the CDR3 is TGTGCCAGCAGCTTAGTGAGGGCATTGAGCTACGAGCAGTACTTC.

This clone came up a few times. The rearrangement uses TRBV10-3 and TRBJ1-2; 9 bases agree with TRBD1. V was pared by 1 base and J by 7 bases, with 4 bases of the junction left unmatched. This CDR3 is built from 14 residues. The V gene's germline CDR1 is ENHRY and CDR2 SYGVKD. The CDR3 bases are TGTGCCATCAGTGAGTTGGGACAGGGCGGTGGCTACACCTTC. This gives the protein CAISELGQGGGYTF.

V and J are TRBV7-2 and TRBJ1-2, with 8 bases matching TRBD1. This CDR3 comprises 15 residues. With 5 bases clipped from V and 1 base from J, the junction kept 6 bases outside the gene matches. Germline V lookup: CDR1 SGHTA, CDR2 FQGNSA. The CDR3 sequence is CASSPGQGINYGYTF. Written as DNA, the CDR3 is TGTGCCAGCAGCCCCGGACAGGGAATTAACTATGGCTACACCTTC.

In DNA, the CDR3 is TGTGCCAGCAGTGATTCTTCCGTTGAGCAGTTCTTC. This sequence encodes CASSDSSVEQFF. This chain connects TRBV2 to TRBJ2-1; D not certain. The CDR3 contains 12 residues. Trimming cost V 3 bases and J 9 bases, with 9 bases left between them. Germline V gene sequence: CDR1 SNHLY, CDR2 FYNNEI.

This chain connects TRBV7-9 to TRBJ2-1; tentative D call: TRBD2 (7 bases). V was cut by 4 bases and J by 8 bases, with 24 bases left in between. The length of the CDR3 is 17 residues. Germline V lookup: CDR1 SEHNR, CDR2 FQNEAQ (reference sequence). CDR3 region: CASSSPWEGGRGDEQFF. CDR3 nucleotides: TGTGCCAGCAGCTCGCCCTGGGAGGGGGGACGGGGAGATGAGCAGTTCTTC. The full variable domain, its missing parts supplied by reference TRBV7-9 and TRBJ2-1, is DTGVSQNPRHKITKRGQNVTFRCDPISEHNRLYWYRQTLGQGPEFLTYFQNEAQLEKSRLLSDRFSAERPKGSFSTLEIQRTEQGDSAMYLCASSSPWEGGRGDEQFFGPGTRLTVL.

The chain is built from TRBV6-6 and TRBJ2-1, with D tentatively TRBD1 (6 bases). The CDR3 is 14 residues long. The V end was cut by 1 base, the J end by 8 bases, with 12 bases between. The germline gives CDR1 MNHNY, CDR2 SVGAGI (reference sequence). The CDR3 coding sequence is TGTGCCAGCAGTTACTACCCGGACAGCTATGAGCAGTTCTTC. Translation: CASSYYPDSYEQFF.

There are a few counts of this clone. This chain joins TRBV5-1 and TRBJ1-1; 10 bases agree with TRBD1. CDR3 length: 15 residues. V shed 1 base, J shed 4 bases, and the junction held 4 bases outside the gene matches. The germline V gene encodes CDR1 SGHRS and CDR2 YFSETQ. CDR3 sequence reads: CASSLMDRGGTEAFF. The CDR3 coding sequence is TGCGCCAGCAGCTTGATGGACAGGGGGGGCACTGAAGCTTTCTTT.

This chain connects TRBV19 to TRBJ1-5; no definite D call. Per germline, CDR1 LNHDA and CDR2 SQIVND (reference sequence). Trimming removed 3 bases from V and 6 bases from J, with 12 bases in between. The CDR3 contains 14 residues. The CDR3 nucleotides are TGTGCCAGTAGTATTTCGGGGTACGGTCAGCCCCAGCATTTT. Its translation is CASSISGYGQPQHF.

In its sample, this clone was seen a few times. The chain links TRBV18 to TRBJ2-2; D remains unclear. Looked up from germline, CDR1 is KGHSH and CDR2 is LQKENI. The CDR3 runs 14 residues. The germline V and J ends were trimmed by 3 bases and 1 base, with 6 bases remaining between them. The DNA for the CDR3 is TGTGCCAGCTCACCCGACCAGAACACCGGGGAGCTGTTTTTT. The encoded protein is CASSPDQNTGELFF. The full variable domain, in which reference TRBV18 and TRBJ2-2 provide the parts outside the CDR3, is NAGVMQNPRHLVRRRGQEARLRCSPMKGHSHVYWYRQLPEEGLKFMVYLQKENIIDESGMPKERFSAEFPKEGPSILRIQQVVRGDSAAYFCASSPDQNTGELFFGEGSRLTVL.